This T cell receptor (beta chain) comes out of a study of T-cell reconstitution after alpha-beta-depleted transplantation in children. Study-level results: Newly produced T cells mostly accounted for T-cell counts and diversity one year post-transplant. Reportedly, roughly two months post-transplant, alpha-beta T cells arose from several hundred expanded graft clones. Some patients showed high day-60 TCRbeta diversity, which derived from surviving recipient T cells and thymic progenitors.

J lost 7 bases, V lost 7 bases, and 14 bases had no gene match. CDR3 length: 15 residues. CDR1 and CDR2 from the germline V gene are MNHEY and SVGEGT. The TCRbeta library incorporated unique molecular identifiers. TCRdb reanalysed the PCR reads using MiXCR and keeps one entry per CDR3 protein. The data contain 300,000 to 400,000 distinct CDR3 sequences, 15% to 20% of them singletons. Remarks on this clonotype: Its antigen is unknown.

The genes are TRBV6-2 or TRBV6-3 and TRBJ1-1; 8 bases line up with TRBD1. The source of this sequence is a male patient between 2 and 10 years old who had a stem cell transplant for acute lymphoblastic leukemia, so the T cells may come from the graft donor. Sample: PBMCs, mostly from graft donor cells, taken 360 days after TCRalphabeta/CD19-depleted stem cell transplant. The CDR3 loop reads CASTQGQGGRGEAFF. The CDR3 bases are TGTGCCAGCACTCAAGGACAGGGAGGGCGCGGTGAAGCTTTCTTT.